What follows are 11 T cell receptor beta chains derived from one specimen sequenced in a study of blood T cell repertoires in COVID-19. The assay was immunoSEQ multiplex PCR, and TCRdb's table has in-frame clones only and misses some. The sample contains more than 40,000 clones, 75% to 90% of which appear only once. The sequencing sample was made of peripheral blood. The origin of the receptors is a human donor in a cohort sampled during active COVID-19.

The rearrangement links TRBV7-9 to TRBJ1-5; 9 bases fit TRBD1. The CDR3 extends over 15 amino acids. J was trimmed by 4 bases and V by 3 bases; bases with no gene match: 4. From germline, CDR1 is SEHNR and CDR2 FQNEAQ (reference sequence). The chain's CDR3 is CASSLGTGFNQPQHF. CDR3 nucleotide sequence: TGTGCCAGCAGCTTGGGGACAGGGTTTAATCAGCCCCAGCATTTT.

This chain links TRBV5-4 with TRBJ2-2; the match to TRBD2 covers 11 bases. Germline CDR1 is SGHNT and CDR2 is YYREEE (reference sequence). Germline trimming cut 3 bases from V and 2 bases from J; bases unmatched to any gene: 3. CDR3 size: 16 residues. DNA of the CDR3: TGTGCCAGCAGCTCGCTAGCGGGAGGTAACACCGGGGAGCTGTTTTTT. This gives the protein CASSSLAGGNTGELFF.

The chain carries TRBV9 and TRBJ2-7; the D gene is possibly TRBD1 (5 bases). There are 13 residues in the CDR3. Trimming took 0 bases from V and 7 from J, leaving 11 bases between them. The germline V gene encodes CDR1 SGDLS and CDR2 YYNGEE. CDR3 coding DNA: TGTGCCAGCAGCGTAGGACAGTTGGGAGAGCAGTACTTC. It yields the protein CASSVGQLGEQYF.

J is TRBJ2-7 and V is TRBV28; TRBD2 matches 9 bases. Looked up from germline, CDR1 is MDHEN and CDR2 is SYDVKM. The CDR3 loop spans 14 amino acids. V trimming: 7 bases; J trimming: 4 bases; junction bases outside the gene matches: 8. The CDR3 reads CASTLGTSMYEQYF. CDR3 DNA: TGTGCCAGCACCCTCGGGACTAGCATGTACGAGCAGTACTTC.

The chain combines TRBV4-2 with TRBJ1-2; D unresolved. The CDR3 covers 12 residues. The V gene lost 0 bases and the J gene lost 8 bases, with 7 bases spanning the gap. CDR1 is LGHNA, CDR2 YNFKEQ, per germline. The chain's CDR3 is CASSQERRGYTF. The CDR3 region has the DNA TGTGCCAGCAGCCAAGAGAGGAGGGGCTACACCTTC.

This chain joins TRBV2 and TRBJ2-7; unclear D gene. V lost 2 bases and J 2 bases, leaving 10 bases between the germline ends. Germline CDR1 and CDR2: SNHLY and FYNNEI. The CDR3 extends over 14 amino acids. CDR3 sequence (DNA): TGTGCCAGCAGTGAACTCAGGTTGCCCTACGAGCAGTACTTC. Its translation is CASSELRLPYEQYF.

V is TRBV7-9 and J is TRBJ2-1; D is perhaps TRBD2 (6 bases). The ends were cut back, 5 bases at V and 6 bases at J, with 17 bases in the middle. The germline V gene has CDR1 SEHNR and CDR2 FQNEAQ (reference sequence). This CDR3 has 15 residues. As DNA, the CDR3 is TGTGCCAGCAGCGGGGCCCTACCGGGAGTCAATGAGCAGTTCTTC. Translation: CASSGALPGVNEQFF.

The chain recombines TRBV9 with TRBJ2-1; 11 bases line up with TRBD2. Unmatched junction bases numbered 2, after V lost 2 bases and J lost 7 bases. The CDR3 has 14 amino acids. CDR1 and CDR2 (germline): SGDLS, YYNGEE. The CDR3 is CASSVSGGANEQFF. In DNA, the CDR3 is TGTGCCAGCAGCGTTAGCGGGGGGGCGAATGAGCAGTTCTTC.

The CDR3 bases are TGTGCCAGCAGCAGAAGGACAGGCCCCAACTCTGGGGCCAACGTCCTGACTTTC. Translation: CASSRRTGPNSGANVLTF. The chain carries TRBV5-4 and TRBJ2-6; 7 positions agree with TRBD1. Germline V gives CDR1 SGHNT, CDR2 YYREEE (reference sequence). The CDR3 covers 18 residues. The junction had 10 bases not matched to a gene; V was cut back by 4 bases and J by 0 bases.

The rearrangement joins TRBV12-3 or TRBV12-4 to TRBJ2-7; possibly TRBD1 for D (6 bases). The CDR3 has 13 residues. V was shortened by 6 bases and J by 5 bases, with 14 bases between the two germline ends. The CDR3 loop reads CASSLDRNDEQYF. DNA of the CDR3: TGTGCCAGCAGCCTAGACAGGAACGACGAGCAGTACTTC.

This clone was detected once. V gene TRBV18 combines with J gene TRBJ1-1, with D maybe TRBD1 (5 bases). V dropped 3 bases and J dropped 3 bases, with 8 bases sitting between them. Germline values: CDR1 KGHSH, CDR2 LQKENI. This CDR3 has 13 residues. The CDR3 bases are TGTGCCAGCTCACCGATAGGGGACACTGAAGCTTTCTTT. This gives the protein CASSPIGDTEAFF. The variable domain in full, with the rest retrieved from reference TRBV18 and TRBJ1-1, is NAGVMQNPRHLVRRRGQEARLRCSPMKGHSHVYWYRQLPEEGLKFMVYLQKENIIDESGMPKERFSAEFPKEGPSILRIQQVVRGDSAAYFCASSPIGDTEAFFGQGTRLTVV.